The 8 T cell receptor beta chains listed next were all sequenced from one sample in a study of cytomegalovirus exposure and HLA in healthy donors. A multiplex PCR was run with 60 Vbeta primers and 13 Jbeta primers. The protocol was immunoSEQ multiplex PCR, while the TCRdb copy is restricted to in-frame clones and leaves out a portion. The sample lists a few hundred thousand clones, roughly 91% occurring once. Material for sequencing was PBMCs. The receptors shown here come from a girl aged 2 to 10 in good health and CMV-seronegative.

On this clone: At one of its ends the junction is not consistent with the germline gene, which may arise from a read error. The chain carries TRBV7-9 and TRBJ2-7, with 11 bases matching TRBD2. Germline CDR1 is SEHNR and CDR2 is FQNEAQ (reference sequence). The CDR3 covers 16 residues. The CDR3 DNA follows: TGTTCCAGCAGCTCCCCGGGGACTAGCGGCTCCTACGAGCAGTACTTC. Translation gives CSSSSPGTSGSYEQYF. Complete variable domain (other parts from reference TRBV7-9 and TRBJ2-7): DTGVSQNPRHKITKRGQNVTFRCDPISEHNRLYWYRQTLGQGPEFLTYFQNEAQLEKSRLLSDRFSAERPKGSFSTLEIQRTEQGDSAMYLCSSSSPGTSGSYEQYFGPGTRLTVT.

The V gene is TRBV11-2, the J gene TRBJ2-1, with 7 bases lining up with TRBD2. There are 15 residues in the CDR3. The V gene end was trimmed by 0 bases and the J gene end by 8 bases; junction bases not matched to a gene: 7. The V gene's germline CDR1 is SGHAT and CDR2 FQNNGV. The CDR3 DNA is TGTGCCAGCAGCTTAGATCCGGGAGGAACCCATGAGCAGTTCTTC. Its protein is CASSLDPGGTHEQFF.

The chain is built from TRBV6-1 and TRBJ1-2; D call uncertain. Germline CDR1 MNHNS, CDR2 SASEGT. There are 12 residues in the CDR3. Deletions cut 1 base from V and 5 bases from J, with 5 bases between. The chain's CDR3 is CASSEGGYGYTF. The CDR3 DNA reads TGTGCCAGCAGTGAAGGAGGGTATGGCTACACCTTC.

For this clone: The junction and the germline gene differ at one end; a read error may be behind it. The chain carries TRBV5-1 and TRBJ2-7; TRBD1 matches at 7 bases. Germline V CDR1 and CDR2: SGHRS, YFSETQ. The CDR3 consists of 15 residues. The CDR3 here is CASSLEPGQQLEQHF. The DNA for the CDR3 is TGCGCCAGCAGCCTAGAACCGGGACAGCAACTTGAGCAGCACTTC.

The J gene is TRBJ1-3, the V gene TRBV5-1; D is undetermined. The germline CDR1 and CDR2 sequences are SGHRS and YFSETQ. This CDR3 is built from 13 residues. Trimming took 3 bases from V and 7 from J, leaving 11 bases between them. Here the CDR3 reads CASSSTAGNTIYF. The CDR3 coding sequence is TGCGCCAGCAGCTCGACGGCCGGGAACACCATATATTTT.

This clone appeared once. The gene calls are TRBV27 and TRBJ1-2, with D maybe TRBD1 (6 bases). CDR1 is MNHEY and CDR2 is SMNVEV in the germline V gene (reference sequence). V was pared by 5 bases and J by 8 bases, with 12 bases between. The CDR3 is 12 amino acids. The CDR3 loop is CASSPGTHGYTF. The CDR3, as DNA: TGTGCCAGCAGTCCAGGGACACACGGCTACACCTTC.

The CDR3 region is CASSPRLDPTDTQYF. The CDR3 coding sequence is TGTGCCAGCAGCCCCAGACTAGACCCCACAGATACGCAGTATTTT. V usage is TRBV11-2 and J usage is TRBJ2-3, with a tentative D call TRBD2 (6 bases). Germline CDR1 SGHAT, CDR2 FQNNGV. The length of the CDR3 is 15 residues. V dropped 5 bases and J dropped 2 bases, with 14 bases sitting between them.

The chain employs TRBV4-2 and TRBJ1-6, with 7 nucleotides matching TRBD1. Germline V lookup: CDR1 LGHNA, CDR2 YNFKEQ. With 3 bases clipped from V and 5 bases from J, the junction kept 4 bases outside the gene matches. This CDR3 is 15 amino acids long. The CDR3 sequence is CASSQPDRDNSPLHF. The CDR3 coding sequence is TGTGCCAGCAGCCAGCCAGACAGGGATAATTCACCCCTCCACTTT.